The 2 T cell receptor beta chains below were found in one sample sequenced in a study of shared clonotypes between healthy human individuals. Repertoires were generated with immunoSEQ multiplex PCR, while TCRdb's copy carries only in-frame clones and drops some. The sample holds around 2,000,000 clones, roughly 94% seen once. The sequenced material came from naive CD4+ T cells sorted from blood. Subset reported: CD45RA+ positively selected. The source is a man aged 18 to 30 in good health.

This chain connects TRBV7-2 to TRBJ2-7, with 13 bases that match TRBD2. This CDR3 has 16 residues. Trimming removed 0 bases from V and 8 bases from J; junction bases left unmatched: 7. Germline loops: CDR1 SGHTA, CDR2 FQGNSA. CDR3 sequence (DNA): TGTGCCAGCAGCTTAGCGTCGGGGACTAGCGGGATGCAGCAGTACTTC. It specifies CASSLASGTSGMQQYF.

The chain links TRBV4-3 to TRBJ2-2, with a weak D call TRBD2 (5 bases). The CDR3 is 17 amino acids. The germline gives CDR1 LGHNA, CDR2 YSLEER. The V and J ends lost 0 bases and 0 bases respectively, with 11 bases between them. CDR3 protein: CASSQDFLAPNTGELFF. DNA of the CDR3: TGCGCCAGCAGCCAAGATTTCCTAGCCCCGAACACCGGGGAGCTGTTTTTT.